The 11 T cell receptor beta chains presented below share a single source sample, sequenced in a study of blood T cells in healthy people across ages (dated by TCRdb to about 2015). The receptor library was made with 5' RACE. The data were produced on an Illumina HiSeq 2500. A second PCR of roughly 6 to 12 cycles was run with a J-beta primer mix and a sample-barcoded 5' primer. TCRdb passed the public sequencing reads through fastp at Q25 and MiXCR, retaining productive beta sequences. Rows with one shared CDR3 protein collapse into an entry with the most common genes and DNA. Here the sample has 700,000 to 950,000 distinct CDR3 sequences; over 45% occur a single time. The top ten hold roughly 22% of the sample. Sequenced: blood. The receptors shown here come from a man between 25 and 39 years old in good health.

The chain links TRBV20-1 to TRBJ2-7; D may match TRBD1 or TRBD2 (5 bases each). In germline, CDR1 is DFQATT, CDR2 SNEGSKA (reference sequence). Trimming removed 6 bases from V and 3 bases from J, with 21 bases in between. CDR3 length equals 15 residues. CDR3 sequence: CSATEPGTVGYEQYF. The CDR3 DNA sequence: TGCAGTGCCACCGAACCCGGGACGGTGGGCTACGAGCAGTACTTC.

The rearrangement joins TRBV12-3 or TRBV12-4 to TRBJ2-3; 12 bases line up with TRBD2. Trimming cost V 4 bases and J 2 bases; bases outside gene matches: 1. This CDR3 is 15 amino acids long. The CDR3 spells CASSWTSGVTDTQYF. For the CDR3, the DNA is TGTGCCAGCAGTTGGACTAGCGGGGTCACAGATACGCAGTATTTT.

The chain links TRBV6-2 or TRBV6-3 to TRBJ1-5; 9 bases are shared with TRBD1. Trimming removed 2 bases from V and 0 bases from J; junction bases left unmatched: 14. Germline CDR1 is MNHEY and CDR2 is SVGEGT. This CDR3 contains 20 residues. In DNA, the CDR3 is TGTGCCAGCAGTTACCGCCGGGACAGGGTTGGGGGCCATAGCAATCAGCCCCAGCATTTT. It specifies CASSYRRDRVGGHSNQPQHF.

The chain combines TRBV7-8 with TRBJ2-4, with 8 bases aligning to TRBD2. The CDR3 sequence is 19 residues long. Germline loops: CDR1 SGHVS, CDR2 FQNEAQ. Trimming took 0 bases from V and 6 from J; bases not matched to a gene: 16. The CDR3 coding sequence is TGTGCCAGCAGCTTAGCGCCTGGACTAGCCGTCCGGACCTTAAACATTCAGTACTTC. Translated, it gives CASSLAPGLAVRTLNIQYF.

The table lists this clonotype with a count of one. The chain employs TRBV4-2 and TRBJ1-2; D might be TRBD1 (5 bases). The CDR3 consists of 15 residues. CDR1 and CDR2 (germline): LGHNA, YNFKEQ. V dropped 0 bases and J dropped 0 bases, with 8 bases sitting between them. The CDR3 protein is CASSQDGGTNYGYTF. The CDR3 DNA is TGTGCCAGCAGCCAAGACGGGGGAACTAACTATGGCTACACCTTC.

This clonotype has more than one count but fewer than ten. The rearrangement links TRBV12-5 to TRBJ1-2, with D unclear. The CDR3 runs 16 residues. V was clipped by 0 bases and J by 5 bases, with 16 bases between them. The V gene's germline CDR1 is LGHNT and CDR2 FRNRAP. The DNA of the CDR3 is TGTGCTAGTGGTTTGGTTACCCGCAGACCCACTTATGGCTACACCTTC. The encoded protein is CASGLVTRRPTYGYTF. The whole variable domain, filled in from reference TRBV12-5 and TRBJ1-2, reads DARVTQTPRHKVTEMGQEVTMRCQPILGHNTVFWYRQTMMQGLELLAYFRNRAPLDDSGMPKDRFSAEMPDATLATLKIQPSEPRDSAVYFCASGLVTRRPTYGYTFGSGTRLTVV.

This clonotype showed up just a few times. This chain links TRBV4-1 with TRBJ2-7, with D perhaps matching TRBD1 or TRBD2 (5 bases each). Trimming removed 4 bases from V and 2 bases from J, with 15 bases in between. Germline V gene lookup returns CDR1 MGHRA and CDR2 YSYEKL. There are 15 residues in the CDR3. CDR3 nucleotides: TGCGCCAGCAGCCCCCTTTTGGGGGACCCCTACGAGCAGTACTTC. Its protein is CASSPLLGDPYEQYF.

This clonotype has just a few counts. V usage is TRBV28 and J usage is TRBJ2-7, with 10 positions matching TRBD1. Germline CDR1 reads MDHEN; CDR2 reads SYDVKM. The CDR3 length is 15 residues. The V gene end was trimmed by 2 bases and the J gene end by 3 bases; junction bases not matched to a gene: 4. CDR3 nucleotide sequence: TGTGCCAGCAGTTTAGGTTGGGACAGGGGCTACGAGCAGTACTTC. As protein: CASSLGWDRGYEQYF.

This sequence joins TRBV6-1 and TRBJ1-1, with D uncertain. This CDR3 has 13 amino acids. From germline, CDR1 is MNHNS and CDR2 SASEGT. Trimming took off 3 bases at V and 2 bases at J, with 7 bases between the two ends. The CDR3 DNA follows: TGTGCCAGCAGTGAGGCGGATAACACTGAAGCTTTCTTT. It specifies CASSEADNTEAFF.

This clonotype was seen just once. The chain is built from TRBV7-2 and TRBJ2-4; D might be TRBD2 (6 bases). Germline values: CDR1 SGHTA, CDR2 FQGNSA. The CDR3 runs to 14 residues. V was clipped by 2 bases and J by 7 bases, with 12 bases between them. The CDR3 nucleotides read TGTGCCAGCAGCTTACGAACCCTAGCGAACATTCAGTACTTC. As protein: CASSLRTLANIQYF.

This clonotype was counted a few times. A much larger clone differs by one base, so this may be a read error. The rearrangement links TRBV18 to TRBJ1-2; possible D gene TRBD1, 5 bases. The CDR3 has 15 amino acids. Trimming took off 2 bases at V and 6 bases at J, with 16 bases between the two ends. From germline, CDR1 is KGHSH and CDR2 LQKENI. CDR3 region: CASSPGAGNNHGYTF. The CDR3 bases are TGTGCCAGCTCACCAGGGGCCGGGAACAACCATGGCTACACCTTC.